The clone carrying this TCR beta chain was detected only a few times. Its antigen is as yet unknown. The data belong to a study of identifying expanded T cells in peripheral blood. Whole-study findings and limits: Two-week clone count variance significantly increased as total template count grew. Differentially abundant clones: about 1.2 between replicates, approximately 16 at approximately two weeks, 19 to 20 at four.

Healthy donors had no documented immune events, such as infections, while sampled. V lost 4 bases, J lost 8 bases, and 14 bases lay in between. The CDR3 contains 13 residues. Germline V gives CDR1 SGHTA, CDR2 FQGTGA. Assay: immunoSEQ multiplex PCR; the TCRdb copy retains only in-frame clones and omits some. The table has 50,000 to 75,000 clones, about four fifths seen once. Specimen: blood. This chain joins TRBV7-3 and TRBJ1-2; TRBD1 is a possible D gene (6 bases). The receptor's source is a person between 18 and 75 years old in good health. The CDR3 here is CASSSSGAGGYTF. As DNA, the CDR3 is TGTGCCAGCAGCTCCTCAGGGGCTGGCGGCTACACCTTC.